This T cell receptor beta chain was identified in a study of shared clonotypes between healthy human individuals. CD45RO-negative, CCR7-selected cells formed the naive CD8 fraction, which excluded terminally differentiated effector memory CD45RA+ cells. Only in-frame clones appear in the TCRdb table, and some are missing; sequencing was by immunoSEQ multiplex PCR. The table lists around 2,000,000 clones, 85% to 95% of them singletons. V was pared by 2 bases and J by 2 bases, with 2 bases of the junction left unmatched. This CDR3 comprises 15 residues. The germline gives CDR1 SGHVS, CDR2 FQNEAQ. This chain joins TRBV7-8 and TRBJ2-1; 8 bases line up with TRBD2. The clonotype was recovered from a man between 18 and 35 years old in good health. The sample taken for sequencing was naive CD8+ T cells sorted from blood. CDR3 in DNA: TGTGCCAGCAGCTTACCGGGACTAGCCTACAATGAGCAGTTCTTC. This sequence encodes CASSLPGLAYNEQFF.